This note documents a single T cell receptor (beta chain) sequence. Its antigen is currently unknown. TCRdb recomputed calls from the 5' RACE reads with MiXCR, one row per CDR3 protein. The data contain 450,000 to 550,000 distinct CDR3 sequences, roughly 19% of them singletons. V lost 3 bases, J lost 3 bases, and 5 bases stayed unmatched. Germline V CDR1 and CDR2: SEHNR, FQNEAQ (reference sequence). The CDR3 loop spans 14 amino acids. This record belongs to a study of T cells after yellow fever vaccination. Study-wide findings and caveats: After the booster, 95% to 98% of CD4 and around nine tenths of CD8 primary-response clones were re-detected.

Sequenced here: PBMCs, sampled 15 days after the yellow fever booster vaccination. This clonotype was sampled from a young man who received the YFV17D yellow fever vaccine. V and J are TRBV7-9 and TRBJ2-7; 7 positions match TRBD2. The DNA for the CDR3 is TGTGCCAGCAGCTTCGGGACTACCTACTACGAGCAGTACTTC. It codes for CASSFGTTYYEQYF. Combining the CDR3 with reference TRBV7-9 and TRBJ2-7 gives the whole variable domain DTGVSQNPRHKITKRGQNVTFRCDPISEHNRLYWYRQTLGQGPEFLTYFQNEAQLEKSRLLSDRFSAERPKGSFSTLEIQRTEQGDSAMYLCASSFGTTYYEQYFGPGTRLTVT.